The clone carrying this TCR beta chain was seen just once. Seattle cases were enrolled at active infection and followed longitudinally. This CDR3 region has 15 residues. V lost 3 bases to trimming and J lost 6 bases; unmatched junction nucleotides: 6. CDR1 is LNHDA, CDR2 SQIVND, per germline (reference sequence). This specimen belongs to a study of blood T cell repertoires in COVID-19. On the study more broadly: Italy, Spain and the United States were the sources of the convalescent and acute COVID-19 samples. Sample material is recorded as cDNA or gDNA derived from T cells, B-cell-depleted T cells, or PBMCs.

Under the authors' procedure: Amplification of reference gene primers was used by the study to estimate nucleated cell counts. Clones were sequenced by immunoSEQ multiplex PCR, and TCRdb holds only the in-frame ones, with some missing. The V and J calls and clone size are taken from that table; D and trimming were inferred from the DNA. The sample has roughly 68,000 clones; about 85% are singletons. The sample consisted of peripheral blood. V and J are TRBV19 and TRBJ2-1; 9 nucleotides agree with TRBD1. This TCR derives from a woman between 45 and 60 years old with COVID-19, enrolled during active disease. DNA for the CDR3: TGTGCCAGTAGTATGAGTAGGGACAGGGCCAATGAGCAGTTCTTC. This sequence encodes CASSMSRDRANEQFF. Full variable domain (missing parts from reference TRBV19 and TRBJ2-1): DGGITQSPKYLFRKEGQNVTLSCEQNLNHDAMYWYRQDPGQGLRLIYYSQIVNDFQKGDIAEGYSVSREKKESFPLTVTSAQKNPTAFYLCASSMSRDRANEQFFGPGTRLTVL.